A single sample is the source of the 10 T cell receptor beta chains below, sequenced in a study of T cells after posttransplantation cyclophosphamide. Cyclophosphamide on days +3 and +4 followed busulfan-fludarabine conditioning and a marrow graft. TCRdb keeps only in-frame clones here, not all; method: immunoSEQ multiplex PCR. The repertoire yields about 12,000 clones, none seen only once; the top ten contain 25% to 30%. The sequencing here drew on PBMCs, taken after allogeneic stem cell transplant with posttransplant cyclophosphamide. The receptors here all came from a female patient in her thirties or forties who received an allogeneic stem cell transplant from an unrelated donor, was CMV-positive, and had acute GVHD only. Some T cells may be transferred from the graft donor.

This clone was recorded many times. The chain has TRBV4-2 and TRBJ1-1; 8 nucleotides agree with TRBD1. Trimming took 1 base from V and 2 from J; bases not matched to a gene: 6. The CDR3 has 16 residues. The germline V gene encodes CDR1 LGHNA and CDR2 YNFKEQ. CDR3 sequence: CASSQGGRGRNTEAFF. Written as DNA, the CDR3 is TGTGCCAGCAGCCAAGGGGGCAGGGGGCGAAACACTGAAGCTTTCTTT.

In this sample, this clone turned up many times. CDR3 loop: CATPYGNGLPYEQYV. In nucleotides, the CDR3 is TGTGCCACCCCCTACGGTAACGGACTCCCCTACGAGCAGTACGTC. V gene TRBV6-5 combines with J gene TRBJ2-7, with TRBD2 as a possible D gene (5 bases). From germline, CDR1 is MNHEY and CDR2 SVGAGI. Deletions cut 10 bases from V and 2 bases from J, with 21 bases between. This CDR3 is built from 15 residues.

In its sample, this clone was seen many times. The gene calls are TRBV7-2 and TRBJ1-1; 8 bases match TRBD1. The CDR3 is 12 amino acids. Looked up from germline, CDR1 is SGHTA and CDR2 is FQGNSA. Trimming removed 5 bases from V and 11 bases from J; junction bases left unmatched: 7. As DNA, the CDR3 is TGTGCCAGCAGCGCCTCAGGGGGCAGGGCTTTCTTT. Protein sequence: CASSASGGRAFF.

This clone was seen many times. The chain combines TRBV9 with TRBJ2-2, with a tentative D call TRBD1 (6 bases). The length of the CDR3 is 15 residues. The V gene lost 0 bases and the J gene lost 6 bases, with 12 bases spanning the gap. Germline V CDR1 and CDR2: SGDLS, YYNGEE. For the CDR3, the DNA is TGTGCCAGCAGCGTAGCAGGGGTGGGGGCCGGGGAGCTGTTTTTT. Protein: CASSVAGVGAGELFF.

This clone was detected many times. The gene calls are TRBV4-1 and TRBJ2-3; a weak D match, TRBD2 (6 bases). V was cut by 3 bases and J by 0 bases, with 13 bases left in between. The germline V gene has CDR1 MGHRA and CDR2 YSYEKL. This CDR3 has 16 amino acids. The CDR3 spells CASSQGLAPSTDTQYF. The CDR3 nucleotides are TGCGCCAGCAGCCAGGGGCTAGCGCCCAGCACAGATACGCAGTATTTT.

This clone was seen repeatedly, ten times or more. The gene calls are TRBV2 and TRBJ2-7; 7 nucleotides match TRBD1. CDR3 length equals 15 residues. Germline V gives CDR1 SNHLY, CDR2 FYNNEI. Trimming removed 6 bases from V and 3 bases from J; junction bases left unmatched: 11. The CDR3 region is CASRPTGQTFYEQYV. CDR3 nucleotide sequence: TGTGCCAGCAGACCCACGGGACAGACATTCTACGAGCAGTACGTC.

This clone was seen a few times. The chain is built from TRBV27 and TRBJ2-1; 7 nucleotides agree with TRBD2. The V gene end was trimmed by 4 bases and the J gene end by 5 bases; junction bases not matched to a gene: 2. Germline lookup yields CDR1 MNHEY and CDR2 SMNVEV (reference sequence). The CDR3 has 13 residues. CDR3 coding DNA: TGTGCCAGCAGTTACGCGGGGGACAATGAGCAGTTCTTC. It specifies CASSYAGDNEQFF.

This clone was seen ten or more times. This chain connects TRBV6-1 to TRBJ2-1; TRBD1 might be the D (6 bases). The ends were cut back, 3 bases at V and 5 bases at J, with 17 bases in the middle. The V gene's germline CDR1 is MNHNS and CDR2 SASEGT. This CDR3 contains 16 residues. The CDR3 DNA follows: TGTGCCAGCAGTGATTTCTTGCCAGGGGCGAACAATGAGCAGTTCTTC. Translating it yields CASSDFLPGANNEQFF.

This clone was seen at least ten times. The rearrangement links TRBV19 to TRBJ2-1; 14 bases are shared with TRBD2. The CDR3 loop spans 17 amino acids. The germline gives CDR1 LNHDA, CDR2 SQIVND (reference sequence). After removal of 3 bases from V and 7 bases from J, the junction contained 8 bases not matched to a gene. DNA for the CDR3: TGTGCCAGTAGTATGAAGGGACTAGCGGGAGTAAGGAATGAGCAGTTCTTC. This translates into CASSMKGLAGVRNEQFF. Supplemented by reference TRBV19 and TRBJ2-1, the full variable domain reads DGGITQSPKYLFRKEGQNVTLSCEQNLNHDAMYWYRQDPGQGLRLIYYSQIVNDFQKGDIAEGYSVSREKKESFPLTVTSAQKNPTAFYLCASSMKGLAGVRNEQFFGPGTRLTVL.

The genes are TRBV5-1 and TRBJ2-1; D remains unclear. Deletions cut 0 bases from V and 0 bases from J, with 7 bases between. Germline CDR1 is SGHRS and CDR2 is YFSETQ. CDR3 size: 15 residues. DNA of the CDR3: TGCGCCAGCAGCTTGGAATGGAGCTCCTACAATGAGCAGTTCTTC. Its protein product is CASSLEWSSYNEQFF.